The 2 T cell receptor beta chains in this list originate from one sample, sequenced in a study of cytomegalovirus exposure and HLA in healthy donors. Primers for the PCR totalled 60 Vbeta and 13 Jbeta. The protocol was immunoSEQ multiplex PCR, while the TCRdb copy is restricted to in-frame clones and leaves out a portion. The repertoire holds more than 95,000 clones, with roughly 78% as singletons. Material for sequencing was PBMCs. These TCRs come from a man between 25 and 39 years old in good health and CMV-seropositive.

V usage is TRBV12-2 and J usage is TRBJ2-1; no DNA check was done on the table's D call, TRBD2. TRBV12-2 has pseudogene status. CDR3 size: 17 residues. CDR3 coding DNA: TGTGCAAGTCGCTTACAGCGGGGGGATAGCTCCTACAATGAGCAGTTCTTC. Residues: CASRLQRGDSSYNEQFF.

A few counts support this clone. The chain has TRBV5-1 and TRBJ2-5; TRBD1 is a possible D gene (5 bases). Between the trimmed V and J ends, which lost 4 bases and 1 base, there was a span of 8 bases. The CDR3 consists of 13 residues. Germline V lookup: CDR1 SGHRS, CDR2 YFSETQ. CDR3 residues: CASSKQVQETQYF. DNA for the CDR3: TGCGCCAGCAGCAAACAGGTCCAAGAGACCCAGTACTTC.